This entry lists 25 T cell receptor beta chains sequenced from one sample in a study of response to subunit inactivated influenza vaccine. From the RT-PCR reads, TCRdb called clonotypes with MiXCR, one entry per CDR3 protein. Here the sample spans hundreds of thousands of distinct CDR3 sequences, about 7.6% being singletons. The material sequenced was PBMCs from blood, taken around 25 months after vaccination. These receptors were taken from a man aged 45 to 75 who received an inactivated influenza vaccine.

J is TRBJ2-7 and V is TRBV27; TRBD2 matches 8 bases. This CDR3 comprises 15 residues. Trimming took 5 bases from V and 6 from J; bases not matched to a gene: 12. Germline V gene lookup returns CDR1 MNHEY and CDR2 SMNVEV (reference sequence). CDR3 sequence (DNA): TGTGCCAGCAGTCGCCTGACTAGCGTGGGTTTCGAGCAGTACTTC. This sequence encodes CASSRLTSVGFEQYF.

The chain joins TRBV5-5 to TRBJ2-1; perhaps TRBD1 as D (5 bases). The V gene's germline CDR1 is SGHKS and CDR2 YYEKEE (reference sequence). The CDR3 has 12 residues. Trimming left V 0 bases short and J 9 bases short, with 7 bases between. CDR3 amino acids: CASSLEGPEQFF. The DNA for the CDR3 is TGTGCCAGCAGCTTGGAGGGGCCTGAGCAGTTCTTC. Supplemented by reference TRBV5-5 and TRBJ2-1, the full variable domain reads DAGVTQSPTHLIKTRGQQVTLRCSPISGHKSVSWYQQVLGQGPQFIFQYYEKEERGRGNFPDRFSARQFPNYSSELNVNALLLGDSALYLCASSLEGPEQFFGPGTRLTVL.

The table lists this clonotype with many counts. The chain employs TRBV5-1 and TRBJ2-7; D possibly corresponds to TRBD1 (5 bases). This CDR3 region has 14 residues. Germline CDR1 and CDR2: SGHRS and YFSETQ. Trimming shortened V by 0 bases and J by 4 bases, and 11 bases separated the two germline ends. CDR3 sequence (DNA): TGCGCCAGCAGCTTGGTACCGCAGGGTTACGAGCAGTACTTC. It yields the protein CASSLVPQGYEQYF.

This clonotype turned up a few times. For the CDR3, the DNA is TGTGCCATCAGAGCAGGCCGGGGGGAGACCCAGTACTTC. Amino acids: CAIRAGRGETQYF. The rearrangement joins TRBV10-3 to TRBJ2-5; perhaps TRBD2 as D (6 bases). This CDR3 is built from 13 residues. Germline values: CDR1 ENHRY, CDR2 SYGVKD. V lost 6 bases, J lost 5 bases, and 13 bases lay in between.

This clonotype came up a few times. One junction end disagrees with the germline gene, perhaps due to a read error. The chain is built from TRBV3-1 and TRBJ2-7; 7 positions match TRBD1. Germline loops: CDR1 LGHDT, CDR2 YNNKEL (reference sequence). CDR3 size: 15 residues. The CDR3: CASTQRTGDSYEQYF. The CDR3 coding sequence is TGTGCCAGCACCCAACGAACAGGGGACTCCTACGAGCAGTACTTC.

This clonotype was counted at least ten times. This sequence joins TRBV20-1 and TRBJ2-7, with D perhaps assigned TRBD1 or TRBD2 (6 bases each). Germline V gene lookup returns CDR1 DFQATT and CDR2 SNEGSKA (reference sequence). The CDR3 is 14 amino acids. V was trimmed by 6 bases and J by 0 bases, leaving 15 bases between them. The CDR3 protein is CSAEGGESSYEQYF. The CDR3 DNA reads TGCAGTGCGGAGGGGGGAGAGAGCTCCTACGAGCAGTACTTC.

In this sample, this clonotype turned up a few times. This sequence joins TRBV10-2 and TRBJ1-6; D is uncertain. This CDR3 is 14 amino acids long. With 9 bases removed from V and 9 bases from J, the gap between germline ends came to 18 bases. Germline CDR1 and CDR2: WSHSY and SAAADI. CDR3 sequence: CASYDTGFLSPLHF. CDR3 DNA: TGCGCCAGTTACGACACGGGGTTTCTTTCACCCCTCCACTTT.

A few counts support this clonotype. The chain links TRBV7-2 to TRBJ2-7, with D hard to call. V gave up 2 bases and J gave up 2 bases, with 7 bases separating them. This CDR3 is 13 amino acids long. The germline V gene encodes CDR1 SGHTA and CDR2 FQGNSA. CDR3 sequence reads: CASSLIQPYEQYF. DNA for the CDR3: TGTGCCAGCAGCTTAATTCAGCCCTACGAGCAGTACTTC.

The table lists this clonotype with many counts. The chain carries TRBV4-2 and TRBJ2-2; 8 nucleotides agree with TRBD1. Trimming at V came to 0 bases and at J to 4 bases, leaving 1 base not matched to a gene. This CDR3 is built from 15 residues. Germline loops: CDR1 LGHNA, CDR2 YNFKEQ. The CDR3 bases are TGTGCCAGCAGCCAAGAGGACAGGGTCACCGGGGAGCTGTTTTTT. Protein: CASSQEDRVTGELFF.

This sequence joins TRBV4-3 and TRBJ2-1; 10 positions agree with TRBD2. CDR3 length: 18 amino acids. Trimming at V came to 0 bases and at J to 8 bases, leaving 13 bases not matched to a gene. Germline lookup yields CDR1 LGHNA and CDR2 YSLEER. CDR3 sequence: CASSQDVFGTSVIDEQFF. CDR3 sequence (DNA): TGCGCCAGCAGCCAAGATGTTTTCGGGACTAGCGTTATCGATGAGCAGTTCTTC.

The genes are TRBV7-9 and TRBJ2-7; weak D call: TRBD1 (6 bases). CDR1 is SEHNR and CDR2 is FQNEAQ in the germline V gene (reference sequence). The CDR3 is 11 amino acids. The V end was cut by 6 bases, the J end by 5 bases, with 8 bases between. CDR3 DNA sequence: TGTGCCAGCAGGTACAGGGACGAGCAGTACTTC. This sequence encodes CASRYRDEQYF.

This clonotype came up many times. The chain recombines TRBV6-2 or TRBV6-3 with TRBJ2-7, with TRBD1 matching over 7 bases. Germline CDR1 reads MNHEY; CDR2 reads SVGEGT. This CDR3 comprises 14 residues. Trimming at V came to 0 bases and at J to 5 bases, leaving 4 bases not matched to a gene. This CDR3 is CASSYSTGIHEQYF. The CDR3 nucleotides read TGTGCCAGCAGTTACTCGACAGGGATCCACGAGCAGTACTTC.

The rearrangement uses TRBV9 and TRBJ2-2; 7 bases are a match to TRBD1. This CDR3 comprises 15 residues. V lost 3 bases and J lost 7; bases outside the gene matches: 9. Germline V gene sequence: CDR1 SGDLS, CDR2 YYNGEE. As DNA, the CDR3 is TGTGCCAGCAGCGCCATACAGGGGAAGCACGGGGAGCTGTTTTTT. This translates into CASSAIQGKHGELFF. Variable domain in full (rest from reference TRBV9 and TRBJ2-2): DSGVTQTPKHLITATGQRVTLRCSPRSGDLSVYWYQQSLDQGLQFLIQYYNGEERAKGNILERFSAQQFPDLHSELNLSSLELGDSALYFCASSAIQGKHGELFFGEGSRLTVL.

The rearrangement uses TRBV7-8 and TRBJ2-3; 12 nucleotides align to TRBD2. V shed 5 bases, J shed 6 bases, and the junction held 9 bases outside the gene matches. Germline-derived CDR1 and CDR2 are SGHVS and FQNEAQ. The CDR3 length is 16 residues. Written as DNA, the CDR3 is TGTGCCAGCAGCCGGGGACTAGCGGGCCCGGGGGATACGCAGTATTTT. This codes for CASSRGLAGPGDTQYF.

This clonotype was detected many times. J is TRBJ2-3 and V is TRBV7-9; TRBD1 or TRBD2 may be the D gene (5 bases each). CDR1 is SEHNR and CDR2 is FQNEAQ in the germline V gene (reference sequence). V lost 4 bases, J lost 4 bases, and 12 bases lay in between. This CDR3 spans 14 amino acids. The CDR3: CASSSPRGADTQYF. Here the CDR3 DNA reads TGTGCCAGCAGCTCCCCCCGAGGGGCAGATACGCAGTATTTT.

This clonotype was recorded many times. The chain links TRBV10-3 to TRBJ2-7, with TRBD2 matching over 7 bases. From germline, CDR1 is ENHRY and CDR2 SYGVKD. The CDR3 runs 15 residues. Unmatched junction bases numbered 7, after V lost 3 bases and J lost 2 bases. CDR3 DNA: TGTGCCATCAGTGACGGGCGGGGGAGAGCCTACGAGCAGTACTTC. This codes for CAISDGRGRAYEQYF.

This rearrangement joins TRBV20-1 to TRBJ1-1, with 8 nucleotides matching TRBD1. Germline V gene sequence: CDR1 DFQATT, CDR2 SNEGSKA (reference sequence). This CDR3 is 17 amino acids long. The V gene end was trimmed by 0 bases and the J gene end by 0 bases; junction bases not matched to a gene: 9. Here the CDR3 reads CSARDVAGGSMNTEAFF. CDR3 DNA: TGCAGTGCTAGAGATGTGGCAGGGGGCAGTATGAACACTGAAGCTTTCTTT.

The V call is TRBV28, the J call TRBJ2-1; D unresolved. Trimming shortened V by 2 bases and J by 8 bases, and 10 bases separated the two germline ends. This CDR3 comprises 13 residues. Germline lookup yields CDR1 MDHEN and CDR2 SYDVKM. CDR3 sequence: CASSLRRGHEQFF. The DNA of the CDR3 is TGTGCCAGCAGTTTACGAAGAGGTCATGAGCAGTTCTTC.

CDR3 in DNA: TGTGCCACCAGCCGCGGGGGGGCATACAATGAGCAGTTCTTC. Protein product: CATSRGGAYNEQFF. The chain carries TRBV15 and TRBJ2-1; 9 nucleotides agree with TRBD2. There are 14 residues in the CDR3. CDR1 and CDR2 (germline): LNHNV, YYDKDF (reference sequence). With 5 bases clipped from V and 4 bases from J, the junction kept 3 bases outside the gene matches.

This clonotype was detected a few times. The CDR3 DNA follows: TGTGCCATCAGTGACCCTAGGACAAACGTGGGCTACGAGCAGTACTTC. Translation: CAISDPRTNVGYEQYF. J is TRBJ2-7 and V is TRBV10-3, with D tentatively TRBD1 (5 bases). The CDR3 consists of 16 residues. CDR1 ENHRY and CDR2 SYGVKD come from the germline V gene. The V end lost 3 bases, the J end lost 3 bases, and 18 bases lay between the germline ends.

This clonotype was found many times. J is TRBJ2-3 and V is TRBV7-2; 9 bases map to TRBD2. The trim removed 5 bases at V and 3 bases at J, leaving 9 bases unmatched. The CDR3 has 16 amino acids. Germline V CDR1 and CDR2: SGHTA, FQGNSA. The CDR3 loop is CASSTSGYPQTDTQYF. The CDR3 nucleotides read TGTGCCAGCAGCACTAGCGGGTACCCACAGACAGATACGCAGTATTTT.

This clonotype came up a few times. The chain carries TRBV27 and TRBJ2-6, with a tentative D call TRBD2 (5 bases). This CDR3 is 15 amino acids long. CDR1 is MNHEY and CDR2 is SMNVEV in the germline V gene (reference sequence). V lost 4 bases to trimming and J lost 4 bases, with 11 bases between them. The CDR3 spells CASSYGRGGANVLTF. CDR3 sequence (DNA): TGTGCCAGCAGTTACGGCCGGGGAGGGGCCAACGTCCTGACTTTC.

This clonotype was recorded a few times. V is TRBV7-3 and J is TRBJ2-3; the D call may be TRBD1 or TRBD2 (5 bases each). Germline CDR1 and CDR2: SGHTA and FQGTGA. This CDR3 is 17 amino acids long. With 1 base removed from V and 1 base from J, the gap between germline ends came to 15 bases. The CDR3 sequence is CASSLNPWLGGTDTQYF. CDR3 DNA: TGTGCCAGCAGCTTAAATCCCTGGTTGGGGGGCACAGATACGCAGTATTTT.

In DNA, the CDR3 is TGCGCCAGCAGCCAAGAACCCCGCAGGAACACTGAAGCTTTCTTT. Its translation is CASSQEPRRNTEAFF. The chain joins TRBV4-3 to TRBJ1-1, with D uncertain. Trimming stripped 0 bases from V and 1 base from J, with 9 bases between. This CDR3 spans 15 amino acids. Germline V gene sequence: CDR1 LGHNA, CDR2 YSLEER.

The chain combines TRBV25-1 with TRBJ2-7; unclear D gene. The V end lost 5 bases, the J end lost 3 bases, and 14 bases lay between the germline ends. The length of the CDR3 is 14 residues. Germline loops: CDR1 MGHDK, CDR2 SYGVNS. The CDR3 protein is CASSPHGLNYEQYF. The CDR3 DNA is TGTGCCAGCAGTCCCCATGGCCTAAACTACGAGCAGTACTTC.